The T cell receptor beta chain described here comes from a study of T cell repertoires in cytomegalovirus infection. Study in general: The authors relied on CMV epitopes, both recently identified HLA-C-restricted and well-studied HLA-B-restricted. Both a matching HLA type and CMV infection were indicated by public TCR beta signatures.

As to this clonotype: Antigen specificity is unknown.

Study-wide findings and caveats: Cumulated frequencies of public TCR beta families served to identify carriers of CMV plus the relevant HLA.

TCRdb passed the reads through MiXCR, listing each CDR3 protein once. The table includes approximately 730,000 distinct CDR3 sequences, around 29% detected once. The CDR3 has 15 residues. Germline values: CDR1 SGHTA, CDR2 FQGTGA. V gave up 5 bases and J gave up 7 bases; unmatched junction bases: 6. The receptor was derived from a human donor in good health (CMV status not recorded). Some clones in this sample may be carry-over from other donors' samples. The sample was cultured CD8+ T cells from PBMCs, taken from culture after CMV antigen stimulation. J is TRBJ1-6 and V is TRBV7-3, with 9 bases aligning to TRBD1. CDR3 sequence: CASSTPGQGNSPLHF. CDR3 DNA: TGTGCCAGCAGCACACCGGGACAGGGCAATTCACCCCTCCACTTT. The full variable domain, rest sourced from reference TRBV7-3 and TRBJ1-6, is GAGVSQTPSNKVTEKGKYVELRCDPISGHTALYWYRQSLGQGPEFLIYFQGTGAADDSGLPNDRFFAVRPEGSVSTLKIQRTERGDSAVYLCASSTPGQGNSPLHFGNGTRLTVT.